This TCR beta chain stems from a study of T-cell reconstitution after alpha-beta-depleted transplantation in children. This clonotype has a count of ten or more. A library of TCRbeta sequences, prepared with unique molecular identifiers, was generated. Each CDR3 protein gets one entry after TCRdb re-called the PCR reads with MiXCR. This table holds about 200,000 distinct CDR3 sequences, about 6% found once. This CDR3 is 13 amino acids long. The V gene's germline CDR1 is SGHDT and CDR2 YYEEEE. V was shortened by 2 bases and J by 2 bases, with 6 bases between the two germline ends. This TCR came from a girl under two years old with combined immunodeficiency, due to receive a stem cell transplant. The chain recombines TRBV5-6 with TRBJ2-3; unclear D gene. The sequenced sample was PBMCs, obtained before TCRalphabeta/CD19-depleted stem cell transplant. The CDR3, as DNA: TGTGCCAGCAGCTTTCGCGACACAGATACGCAGTATTTT. This translates into CASSFRDTDTQYF.